The entry below gives a single T cell receptor (beta chain) sequence along with its context. What it binds is unknown. The J segment lost 7 bases and the V segment lost 5 bases, leaving 12 bases of the junction unmatched. Looked up from germline, CDR1 is ENHRY and CDR2 is SYGVKD. CDR3 length equals 15 residues. Clones were sequenced by immunoSEQ multiplex PCR, and TCRdb holds only the in-frame ones, with some missing. The sample has some 2,400,000 clones, approximately 95% seen once. This sample stems from a study of shared clonotypes between healthy human individuals. Whole-study results and caveats: Although depth was large, rarefaction showed that sequencing of the sorted subsets was incomplete.

Subsets obtained from CD4+ cells comprised CD45RA+ naive and CD45RA-negative memory cells. This TCR derives from a man aged 18 to 29 in good health. The J gene is TRBJ2-7, the V gene TRBV10-3, with 9 bases fitting TRBD1. The source material was naive CD4+ T cells sorted from blood. As to subset: CD45RA+ positively selected. CDR3 DNA sequence: TGTGCCATCAGTCCTATACGGACAGGGGTAGAAGAGCAGTACTTC. It specifies CAISPIRTGVEEQYF.